These 28 T cell receptor beta chains came from one sample sequenced in a study of blood T cell repertoires in COVID-19. Sequencing was performed with immunoSEQ multiplex PCR; in TCRdb, only in-frame clones are kept and a portion is missing. The sample comprises approximately 400,000 clones, roughly nine tenths of which are singletons, and roughly 0.86% rests with the top ten. Sequenced sample: PBMCs or T cells enriched from blood (not recorded which). These receptors all stem from a woman aged 40 to 50 who had been exposed to COVID-19.

This clone is a singleton in its sample. V gene TRBV5-1 combines with J gene TRBJ1-4; tentative D call: TRBD1 (6 bases). The V end lost 2 bases, the J end lost 7 bases, and 27 bases lay between the germline ends. The CDR3 runs to 19 residues. Germline values: CDR1 SGHRS, CDR2 YFSETQ. In DNA form, the CDR3 reads TGCGCCAGCAGCTTTGACAGGAGCTTGTCAACTAATTCGCGTGAAAAACTGTTTTTT. Amino acids: CASSFDRSLSTNSREKLFF.

The rearrangement links TRBV7-8 to TRBJ2-7; the D gene is possibly TRBD2 (6 bases). The CDR3 length is 12 residues. Between the trimmed V and J ends, which lost 5 bases and 6 bases, there was a span of 11 bases. Germline values: CDR1 SGHVS, CDR2 FQNEAQ. This CDR3 is CASSLGGAEQYF. In DNA, the CDR3 is TGTGCCAGCAGCCTGGGGGGTGCCGAGCAGTACTTC.

This chain connects TRBV5-6 to TRBJ1-2, with 7 bases that match TRBD1. V lost 4 bases to trimming and J lost 4 bases; unmatched junction nucleotides: 13. Germline values: CDR1 SGHDT, CDR2 YYEEEE. The CDR3 sequence is 16 residues long. The CDR3 protein is CASSPRDSRGGYGYTF. The CDR3 DNA sequence: TGTGCCAGCAGCCCCCGGGACAGTAGAGGAGGCTATGGCTACACCTTC.

Concerning this clone itself: Different DNA sequences within this sample yield the same CDR3. The chain links TRBV15 to TRBJ1-2; TRBD1 matches 7 bases. Germline V gene sequence: CDR1 LNHNV, CDR2 YYDKDF (reference sequence). V trimming: 3 bases; J trimming: 8 bases; junction bases outside the gene matches: 6. There are 13 residues in the CDR3. DNA of the CDR3: TGTGCCACCAGCAGGGAGGGGGCAGGCGGCTACACCTTC. This codes for CATSREGAGGYTF. Full variable domain (rest looked up from reference TRBV15 and TRBJ1-2): DAMVIQNPRYQVTQFGKPVTLSCSQTLNHNVMYWYQQKSSQAPKLLFHYYDKDFNNEADTPDNFQSRRPNTSFCFLDIRSPGLGDTAMYLCATSREGAGGYTFGSGTRLTVV.

The chain joins TRBV5-1 to TRBJ1-6; 10 nucleotides line up with TRBD1. Germline V gives CDR1 SGHRS, CDR2 YFSETQ. This CDR3 is 15 amino acids long. Unmatched junction bases numbered 5, after V lost 1 base and J lost 10 bases. CDR3 amino acids: CASSLTTGGQSPLHF. The DNA of the CDR3 is TGCGCCAGCAGCTTGACGACAGGGGGCCAGTCACCCCTCCACTTT.

The chain joins TRBV10-3 to TRBJ2-1; D not resolved. From germline, CDR1 is ENHRY and CDR2 SYGVKD. Trimming cost V 2 bases and J 8 bases, with 4 bases left between them. The CDR3 spans 11 residues. The CDR3, as DNA: TGTGCCATCAGTGAGCTAGATGAGCAGTTCTTC. This translates into CAISELDEQFF.

V usage is TRBV29-1 and J usage is TRBJ1-1; 7 bases map to TRBD1. This CDR3 has 13 residues. With 4 bases clipped from V and 1 base from J, the junction kept 3 bases outside the gene matches. CDR1 and CDR2 from the germline V gene are SQVTM and ANQGSEA. The CDR3 region is CSVVHRGNTEAFF. In DNA form, the CDR3 reads TGCAGCGTTGTTCACAGGGGGAACACTGAAGCTTTCTTT.

This rearrangement joins TRBV12-3 or TRBV12-4 to TRBJ1-1; D uncertain. V dropped 6 bases and J dropped 5 bases, with 13 bases sitting between them. This CDR3 comprises 13 residues. In nucleotides, the CDR3 is TGTGCCAGCAGCCTAAAGAGGGAAACTGAAGCTTTCTTT. Translating gives CASSLKRETEAFF.

This clone was seen just once. The chain employs TRBV19 and TRBJ1-1; TRBD1 matches at 7 bases. This CDR3 contains 17 residues. The germline gives CDR1 LNHDA, CDR2 SQIVND (reference sequence). V was pared by 3 bases and J by 0 bases, with 10 bases of the junction left unmatched. This CDR3 is CASSIGRGRFMNTEAFF. The CDR3 DNA follows: TGTGCCAGTAGTATTGGAAGGGGGCGGTTTATGAACACTGAAGCTTTCTTT.

CDR3 amino acids: CASSQQGNQPQHF. In nucleotides, the CDR3 is TGTGCCAGCAGCCAACAGGGGAATCAGCCCCAGCATTTT. V gene TRBV12-3 or TRBV12-4 combines with J gene TRBJ1-5; TRBD1 matches 7 bases. There are 13 residues in the CDR3. The trim removed 6 bases at V and 4 bases at J, leaving 3 bases unmatched.

V is TRBV14 and J is TRBJ1-2; D not resolved. CDR3 length: 13 amino acids. The germline V gene has CDR1 SGHDN and CDR2 FVKESK. V dropped 0 bases and J dropped 8 bases, with 10 bases sitting between them. CDR3 loop: CASSQDPQFGYTF. For the CDR3, the DNA is TGTGCCAGCAGCCAAGATCCACAGTTCGGCTACACCTTC.

The rearrangement joins TRBV2 to TRBJ1-3; unclear D gene. Deletions cut 3 bases from V and 1 base from J, with 7 bases between. This CDR3 has 14 amino acids. Germline CDR1 reads SNHLY; CDR2 reads FYNNEI. The CDR3: CASSDEPSGNTIYF. The CDR3 nucleotides read TGTGCCAGCAGTGATGAGCCTTCTGGAAACACCATATATTTT. The variable domain in full, completed from reference TRBV2 and TRBJ1-3, reads EPEVTQTPSHQVTQMGQEVILRCVPISNHLYFYWYRQILGQKVEFLVSFYNNEISEKSEIFDDQFSVERPDGSNFTLKIRSTKLEDSAMYFCASSDEPSGNTIYFGEGSWLTVV.

The gene calls are TRBV7-9 and TRBJ1-3; TRBD1 is a possible D gene (6 bases). The CDR3 covers 16 residues. V was cut by 5 bases and J by 0 bases, with 14 bases left in between. Germline V gene lookup returns CDR1 SEHNR and CDR2 FQNEAQ (reference sequence). As DNA, the CDR3 is TGTGCCAGCAGCCAACCGGACAGTCTCTCTGGAAACACCATATATTTT. Its protein product is CASSQPDSLSGNTIYF.

The V call is TRBV5-1, the J call TRBJ2-7; D is possibly TRBD2 (5 bases). The V end was cut by 4 bases, the J end by 3 bases, with 23 bases between. This CDR3 contains 17 residues. Germline lookup yields CDR1 SGHRS and CDR2 YFSETQ. The CDR3 DNA sequence: TGCGCCAGCAGCCCGGGCTCGCTGGGGAGCGGAGACTACGAGCAGTACTTC. Its protein is CASSPGSLGSGDYEQYF. The full variable domain, rest sourced from reference TRBV5-1 and TRBJ2-7, is KAGVTQTPRYLIKTRGQQVTLSCSPISGHRSVSWYQQTPGQGLQFLFEYFSETQRNKGNFPGRFSGRQFSNSRSEMNVSTLELGDSALYLCASSPGSLGSGDYEQYFGPGTRLTVT.

The chain carries TRBV19 and TRBJ1-3; TRBD1 is a possible D gene (5 bases). The CDR3 is 14 amino acids. Germline lookup yields CDR1 LNHDA and CDR2 SQIVND (reference sequence). The V end was cut by 8 bases, the J end by 1 base, with 12 bases between. The CDR3 reads CASVSQGSGNTIYF. DNA for the CDR3: TGTGCCAGTGTGTCTCAGGGATCTGGAAACACCATATATTTT.

The chain links TRBV10-3 to TRBJ2-1; D remains unclear. CDR1 and CDR2 (germline): ENHRY, SYGVKD. The CDR3 has 13 amino acids. The germline V and J ends were trimmed by 2 bases and 4 bases, with 6 bases remaining between them. CDR3 residues: CAISEPGYNEQFF. CDR3 sequence (DNA): TGTGCCATCAGTGAGCCGGGTTACAATGAGCAGTTCTTC.

This clone came up once. The rearrangement uses TRBV5-1 and TRBJ1-2, with D perhaps matching TRBD1 (5 bases). V was pared by 4 bases and J by 0 bases, with 16 bases between. The CDR3 length is 16 residues. CDR1 and CDR2 from the germline V gene are SGHRS and YFSETQ. The CDR3 spells CASSADGGKANYGYTF. CDR3 DNA sequence: TGCGCCAGCAGCGCGGACGGGGGTAAAGCTAACTATGGCTACACCTTC.

The chain uses TRBV9 and TRBJ2-3; 7 bases are shared with TRBD2. The CDR3 is 14 amino acids. The germline V gene has CDR1 SGDLS and CDR2 YYNGEE. With V trimmed by 0 bases and J by 7 bases, 5 bases remained unmatched. The CDR3 loop is CASSVVTSAHTQYF. CDR3 sequence (DNA): TGTGCCAGCAGCGTAGTTACTAGCGCCCATACGCAGTATTTT.

The chain uses TRBV12-5 and TRBJ2-5, with 10 nucleotides matching TRBD2. The CDR3 contains 15 residues. With V trimmed by 6 bases and J by 3 bases, 7 bases remained unmatched. The germline V gene encodes CDR1 LGHNT and CDR2 FRNRAP. For the CDR3, the DNA is TGTGCTAGTGGCCCAACTGGACTAGCGGAAGAGACCCAGTACTTC. Protein: CASGPTGLAEETQYF.

Note on this clone: In the same sample, other DNA sequences code for this CDR3. This rearrangement joins TRBV19 to TRBJ1-1, with D hard to call. V lost 3 bases, J lost 1 base, and 6 bases lay in between. Germline lookup yields CDR1 LNHDA and CDR2 SQIVND (reference sequence). This CDR3 comprises 13 residues. The CDR3: CASSMGPNTEAFF. The DNA for the CDR3 is TGTGCCAGTAGTATGGGCCCGAACACTGAAGCTTTCTTT.

This clone was found once. The chain uses TRBV6-1 and TRBJ1-5; 8 nucleotides line up with TRBD1. The CDR3 has 14 amino acids. The V gene's germline CDR1 is MNHNS and CDR2 SASEGT. After removal of 3 bases from V and 3 bases from J, the junction contained 1 base not matched to a gene. The CDR3 sequence is CASSDRGHNQPQHF. CDR3 DNA sequence: TGTGCCAGCAGTGACAGGGGGCACAATCAGCCCCAGCATTTT.

This chain connects TRBV2 to TRBJ1-2; 7 bases agree with TRBD1. V was clipped by 9 bases and J by 2 bases; unmatched bases: 12. CDR1 is SNHLY and CDR2 is FYNNEI in the germline V gene. The CDR3 consists of 15 residues. In nucleotides, the CDR3 is TGTGCCAGTTCACTTAAGACAGGGCCCAACTATGGCTACACCTTC. It specifies CASSLKTGPNYGYTF.

The chain joins TRBV7-2 to TRBJ1-3; tentative D call: TRBD1 (5 bases). There are 16 residues in the CDR3. V was trimmed by 3 bases and J by 2 bases, leaving 14 bases between them. The germline gives CDR1 SGHTA, CDR2 FQGNSA. In DNA, the CDR3 is TGTGCCAGCAGCTTGGGGCCGGTCAGCGCTGGAAACACCATATATTTT. Protein sequence: CASSLGPVSAGNTIYF.

The chain joins TRBV11-3 to TRBJ2-4; 8 bases match TRBD2. V lost 0 bases and J lost 1; bases outside the gene matches: 11. The CDR3 is 19 amino acids. Germline V gives CDR1 SGHNT, CDR2 YENEEA. CDR3 residues: CASSLDLAGARRAKNIQYF. The CDR3 DNA reads TGTGCCAGCAGCTTAGATCTAGCGGGTGCCCGAAGGGCCAAAAACATTCAGTACTTC.

The chain is built from TRBV5-1 and TRBJ2-7, with TRBD1 matching 7 bases. With V trimmed by 0 bases and J by 4 bases, 10 bases remained unmatched. The V gene's germline CDR1 is SGHRS and CDR2 YFSETQ. CDR3 size: 16 residues. The CDR3 spells CASSLVGGQIKYEQYF. DNA of the CDR3: TGCGCCAGCAGCTTGGTTGGGGGACAGATCAAGTACGAGCAGTACTTC.

V and J are TRBV4-1 and TRBJ1-2, with a tentative D call TRBD1 (5 bases). Germline-derived CDR1 and CDR2 are MGHRA and YSYEKL. The germline V and J ends were trimmed by 6 bases and 4 bases, with 18 bases remaining between them. The length of the CDR3 is 15 residues. CDR3 sequence reads: CASSDRHSVSYGYTF. DNA for the CDR3: TGCGCCAGCAGTGACAGACACTCGGTAAGCTATGGCTACACCTTC.

The rearrangement joins TRBV18 to TRBJ1-3, with D possibly being TRBD1 (6 bases). V lost 2 bases and J lost 4, with 15 bases in between. Germline loops: CDR1 KGHSH, CDR2 LQKENI. The CDR3 has 16 residues. This chain's CDR3 is CASSPRQQGGGNTIYF. CDR3 nucleotide sequence: TGTGCCAGCTCACCAAGGCAACAGGGTGGCGGAAACACCATATATTTT.

The chain employs TRBV30 and TRBJ2-3; the match to TRBD2 covers 9 bases. The germline V gene has CDR1 GTSNPN and CDR2 SVGIG (reference sequence). This CDR3 region has 15 residues. The V gene end was trimmed by 3 bases and the J gene end by 4 bases; junction bases not matched to a gene: 8. In nucleotides, the CDR3 is TGTGCCTGGAGGCTAGTTCAGCGGGGGGCAGATACGCAGTATTTT. Translating it yields CAWRLVQRGADTQYF.